A selection of T cell receptor beta chains follows, all from one sample in a study of CD8 T cells in ankylosing spondylitis. In TCRdb, the 5' RACE reads were re-called with MiXCR into one record per CDR3 protein. The sample includes around 250,000 distinct CDR3 sequences, roughly 18% seen only once; the top ten take roughly 34%. Sample: blood, either unsorted or a sorted T cell fraction (not recorded which). Receptor source: a male donor with ankylosing spondylitis or in good health (not recorded which). Both conserved end residues are part of each CDR3. The order of the fields is CDR3 length, clone size, D gene, V gene, J gene, CDR3 protein, CDR3 DNA. D genes are given only for firm matches. Clone sizes are given selectively: once, few, many, or a class where the clone is expanded.

length: 17
size: .
D: .
V: TRBV4-1
J: TRBJ1-5
CDR3: CASSHPQGTHSNQPQHF
DNA: TGCGCCAGCAGCCACCCCCAGGGGACCCATAGCAATCAGCCCCAGCATTTT

length: 15
size: .
D: TRBD1
V: TRBV7-9
J: TRBJ2-1
CDR3: CASRAGQDWYNEQFF
DNA: TGTGCCAGCAGGGCTGGACAGGATTGGTACAATGAGCAGTTCTTC

length: 17
size: many
D: TRBD2
V: TRBV4-2
J: TRBJ2-1
CDR3: CASSPWTSGTTYNEQFF
DNA: TGTGCCAGCAGCCCCTGGACTAGCGGGACCACCTACAATGAGCAGTTCTTC

length: 15
size: .
D: TRBD1
V: TRBV12-3/TRBV12-4
J: TRBJ2-4
CDR3: CASSRGTGPRNIQYF
DNA: TGTGCCAGCAGCAGGGGGACAGGCCCAAGAAACATTCAGTACTTC

length: 13
size: .
D: .
V: TRBV4-2
J: TRBJ2-1
CDR3: CASSQEWGSEQFF
DNA: TGTGCCAGCAGCCAAGAATGGGGTAGTGAGCAGTTCTTC

length: 15
size: few
D: TRBD1
V: TRBV6-9
J: TRBJ2-7
CDR3: CASSQGYRGRNEQYF
DNA: TGTGCCAGCAGCCAGGGCTACAGGGGGCGCAACGAGCAGTACTTC

length: 15
size: .
D: .
V: TRBV7-9
J: TRBJ2-1
CDR3: CASSSAVGPHNEQFF
DNA: TGTGCCAGCAGCTCAGCGGTGGGTCCCCACAATGAGCAGTTCTTC

length: 13
size: .
D: .
V: TRBV3-1
J: TRBJ1-1
CDR3: CAAVPRGGTEAFF
DNA: TGTGCCGCCGTCCCGCGAGGAGGGACTGAAGCTTTCTTT

length: 11
size: .
D: .
V: TRBV20-1
J: TRBJ1-2
CDR3: CSASAGNGYTF
DNA: TGCAGTGCTAGTGCGGGGAATGGCTACACCTTC

length: 15
size: .
D: TRBD2
V: TRBV10-3
J: TRBJ2-3
CDR3: CAISDPSGSGDTQYF
DNA: TGTGCCATCAGTGACCCTAGCGGGAGCGGAGATACGCAGTATTTT

length: 14
size: .
D: .
V: TRBV9
J: TRBJ2-5
CDR3: CASSVWDNQETQYF
DNA: TGTGCCAGCAGCGTTTGGGACAACCAAGAGACCCAGTACTTC

length: 16
size: many
D: .
V: TRBV4-1
J: TRBJ2-1
CDR3: CASSPLENAVRNEQFF
DNA: TGCGCCAGCAGCCCCCTGGAGAATGCGGTTAGGAATGAGCAGTTCTTC

length: 15
size: many
D: TRBD1
V: TRBV4-3
J: TRBJ1-2
CDR3: CASSQGAAGGYGYTF
DNA: TGCGCCAGCAGCCAAGGGGCGGCAGGGGGCTATGGCTACACCTTC

length: 12
size: many
D: .
V: TRBV10-3
J: TRBJ2-7
CDR3: CATTSGSYEQYF
DNA: TGTGCCACGACAAGCGGCAGCTACGAGCAGTACTTC

length: 16
size: many
D: TRBD2
V: TRBV7-9
J: TRBJ2-3
CDR3: CASSPTPSGRTDTQYF
DNA: TGTGCCAGCAGCCCAACTCCTAGCGGGAGGACAGATACGCAGTATTTT

length: 12
size: few
D: .
V: TRBV6-1
J: TRBJ2-1
CDR3: CASNGAYNEQFF
DNA: TGTGCCAGCAATGGAGCCTACAATGAGCAGTTCTTC

length: 16
size: .
D: TRBD1
V: TRBV18
J: TRBJ2-7
CDR3: CASSPPAQGVLHEQYF
DNA: TGTGCCAGCTCACCACCGGCTCAGGGGGTCCTCCACGAGCAGTACTTC

length: 14
size: few
D: TRBD1
V: TRBV20-1
J: TRBJ2-7
CDR3: CSAREVTGGYEQCF
DNA: TGCAGTGCTAGAGAAGTCACAGGGGGCTACGAGCAGTGCTTC

length: 15
size: .
D: .
V: TRBV29-1
J: TRBJ2-3
CDR3: CSVLTGDSLTDTQYF
DNA: TGCAGCGTACTAACAGGGGACTCCCTCACAGATACGCAGTATTTT

length: 15
size: .
D: .
V: TRBV6-2/TRBV6-3
J: TRBJ2-1
CDR3: CASSPRRNIYNEQFF
DNA: TGTGCCAGCAGCCCCAGGCGGAACATTTACAATGAGCAGTTCTTC

length: 15
size: .
D: .
V: TRBV3-1
J: TRBJ2-5
CDR3: CASSQDLNRGETQYF
DNA: TGTGCCAGCAGCCAAGATTTGAATCGTGGTGAGACCCAGTACTTC

length: 15
size: .
D: .
V: TRBV4-2
J: TRBJ1-1
CDR3: CASSQDLRQNTEAFF
DNA: TGTGCCAGCAGCCAAGATCTAAGGCAGAACACTGAAGCTTTCTTT

length: 14
size: few
D: .
V: TRBV7-2
J: TRBJ2-3
CDR3: CASSSRQEPDTQYF
DNA: TGTGCCAGCAGCTCACGACAGGAACCAGATACGCAGTATTTT

length: 15
size: few
D: .
V: TRBV11-2
J: TRBJ2-1
CDR3: CASSSRLVPYNEQFF
DNA: TGTGCCAGCAGCTCGAGACTAGTCCCCTACAATGAGCAGTTCTTC

length: 17
size: few
D: TRBD2
V: TRBV29-1
J: TRBJ2-1
CDR3: CSVEDSSSGRAVNEQFF
DNA: TGCAGCGTTGAAGATTCCTCTAGCGGGAGAGCGGTCAATGAGCAGTTCTTC

length: 14
size: .
D: TRBD1
V: TRBV7-3
J: TRBJ1-1
CDR3: CASSPTGMDTEAFF
DNA: TGTGCCAGCAGCCCGACAGGGATGGATACTGAAGCTTTCTTT

length: 14
size: .
D: .
V: TRBV5-1
J: TRBJ2-7
CDR3: CASSGEQGTYEQYF
DNA: TGCGCCAGCAGCGGAGAACAGGGCACCTACGAGCAGTACTTC

length: 15
size: many
D: .
V: TRBV5-5
J: TRBJ1-5
CDR3: CASSLVIGANQPQHF
DNA: TGTGCCAGCAGCTTGGTTATCGGGGCCAATCAGCCCCAGCATTTT

length: 15
size: few
D: TRBD1
V: TRBV11-2
J: TRBJ2-5
CDR3: CASSHRDSFQETQYF
DNA: TGTGCCAGCAGCCACCGGGACAGCTTCCAAGAGACCCAGTACTTC

length: 16
size: .
D: .
V: TRBV25-1
J: TRBJ2-3
CDR3: CASSEGSGVGTDTQYF
DNA: TGTGCCAGCAGTGAGGGTAGCGGCGTGGGCACAGATACGCAGTATTTT

length: 15
size: .
D: .
V: TRBV6-2/TRBV6-3
J: TRBJ2-7
CDR3: CASSYPGTGSYEQYF
DNA: TGTGCCAGCAGTTACCCAGGGACTGGCTCCTACGAGCAGTACTTC

length: 13
size: many
D: .
V: TRBV7-3
J: TRBJ2-2
CDR3: CASSSRSTGELFF
DNA: TGTGCCAGCAGCTCTAGGAGCACCGGGGAGCTGTTTTTT

length: 15
size: .
D: .
V: TRBV7-2
J: TRBJ2-5
CDR3: CASSLVSGIEETQYF
DNA: TGTGCCAGCAGCTTAGTCTCTGGTATAGAAGAGACCCAGTACTTC

length: 14
size: few
D: TRBD2
V: TRBV4-2
J: TRBJ2-4
CDR3: CASSPLAGTDIQYF
DNA: TGTGCCAGCAGCCCGTTAGCGGGGACGGACATTCAGTACTTC

length: 12
size: few
D: .
V: TRBV30
J: TRBJ1-1
CDR3: CAWLGGGTEAFF
DNA: TGTGCCTGGCTAGGGGGGGGCACTGAAGCTTTCTTT

length: 11
size: .
D: .
V: TRBV12-3/TRBV12-4
J: TRBJ2-1
CDR3: CASSPSIEQFF
DNA: TGTGCCAGCAGCCCTAGCATTGAGCAGTTCTTC

length: 16
size: .
D: .
V: TRBV28
J: TRBJ2-2
CDR3: CASSFIRDWGTGELFF
DNA: TGTGCCAGCAGTTTCATCAGGGACTGGGGGACCGGGGAGCTGTTTTTT

length: 14
size: few
D: .
V: TRBV12-3/TRBV12-4
J: TRBJ2-2
CDR3: CASSFPFGAGELFF
DNA: .

length: 11
size: .
D: .
V: TRBV29-1
J: TRBJ1-2
CDR3: CSVRGLGGYTF
DNA: TGCAGCGTTAGGGGGTTGGGTGGCTACACCTTC

length: 15
size: few
D: TRBD1
V: TRBV7-8
J: TRBJ2-7
CDR3: CASSLWAGGSYEQYF
DNA: TGTGCCAGCAGCTTATGGGCAGGGGGCTCCTACGAGCAGTACTTC

length: 16
size: .
D: .
V: TRBV24-1
J: TRBJ2-2
CDR3: CATSTQTGLDTGELFF
DNA: TGTGCCACCAGCACCCAGACGGGACTTGACACCGGGGAGCTGTTTTTT

length: 20
size: few
D: TRBD2
V: TRBV4-2
J: TRBJ2-2
CDR3: CASSQVIAGVGTANTGELFF
DNA: TGTGCCAGCAGCCAAGTGATAGCGGGCGTCGGGACCGCGAACACCGGGGAGCTGTTTTTT

length: 16
size: few
D: TRBD2
V: TRBV6-1
J: TRBJ2-1
CDR3: CASSEGLAGVRYEQFF
DNA: TGTGCCAGCAGCGAGGGACTAGCGGGAGTAAGGTATGAGCAGTTCTTC

length: 13
size: .
D: .
V: TRBV5-6
J: TRBJ2-1
CDR3: CASSPGPNNEQFF
DNA: TGTGCCAGCAGCCCCGGGCCCAACAATGAGCAGTTCTTC

length: 14
size: few
D: TRBD2
V: TRBV7-9
J: TRBJ2-1
CDR3: CASSSPAGGNEQFF
DNA: TGTGCCAGCAGCTCCCCCGCGGGGGGCAATGAGCAGTTCTTC

length: 16
size: .
D: .
V: TRBV4-1
J: TRBJ1-6
CDR3: CASSQVTSSYNSPLHF
DNA: TGCGCCAGCAGCCAAGTGACGAGCTCCTATAATTCACCCCTCCACTTT

length: 13
size: .
D: .
V: TRBV27
J: TRBJ2-7
CDR3: CASSRHREYEQYF
DNA: TGTGCCAGCAGTCGGCACAGAGAATACGAGCAGTACTTC

length: 15
size: many
D: .
V: TRBV3-1
J: TRBJ2-1
CDR3: CASSQEYRLNNEQFF
DNA: TGTGCCAGCAGCCAAGAATATAGGCTGAACAATGAGCAGTTCTTC

length: 17
size: many
D: TRBD2
V: TRBV11-2
J: TRBJ2-5
CDR3: CASSLEVAGTLLVTQYF
DNA: TGTGCCAGCAGCTTAGAAGTAGCGGGAACCCTACTGGTGACCCAGTACTTC

length: 14
size: few
D: .
V: TRBV29-1
J: TRBJ1-3
CDR3: CSALQASSGNTIYF
DNA: TGCAGCGCCCTCCAGGCCAGCTCTGGAAACACCATATATTTT

length: 15
size: .
D: .
V: TRBV12-3/TRBV12-4
J: TRBJ2-3
CDR3: CASSIGTASTDTQYF
DNA: TGTGCCAGCAGTATCGGGACGGCTAGCACAGATACGCAGTATTTT

length: 16
size: few
D: .
V: TRBV7-9
J: TRBJ2-1
CDR3: CASSLRETGAHPEQFF
DNA: TGTGCCAGCAGCTTAAGGGAGACCGGCGCCCACCCTGAGCAGTTCTTC

length: 17
size: few
D: .
V: TRBV3-1
J: TRBJ2-1
CDR3: CASSQDASRLPYNEQFF
DNA: TGTGCCAGCAGCCAAGACGCCTCTAGGCTCCCCTACAATGAGCAGTTCTTC

length: 15
size: many
D: .
V: TRBV6-5
J: TRBJ2-1
CDR3: CASSYSGSQYNEQFF
DNA: TGTGCCAGCAGTTACTCGGGGTCTCAATACAATGAGCAGTTCTTC

length: 12
size: .
D: TRBD2
V: TRBV29-1
J: TRBJ2-2
CDR3: CSGSGGTGELFF
DNA: TGCAGCGGGAGCGGGGGCACCGGGGAGCTGTTTTTT

length: 16
size: .
D: TRBD2
V: TRBV5-6
J: TRBJ2-1
CDR3: CASSWGTSGGLNEQFF
DNA: TGTGCCAGCAGCTGGGGGACTAGCGGAGGGCTCAATGAGCAGTTCTTC

length: 13
size: few
D: .
V: TRBV27
J: TRBJ1-1
CDR3: CASKNQRFAEAFF
DNA: TGTGCCAGCAAGAACCAGAGGTTCGCTGAAGCTTTCTTT

length: 14
size: many
D: TRBD1
V: TRBV25-1
J: TRBJ2-7
CDR3: CASSEWDSSYEQYF
DNA: TGTGCCAGCAGTGAATGGGACAGCTCCTACGAGCAGTACTTC

length: 11
size: few
D: .
V: TRBV20-1
J: TRBJ2-7
CDR3: CSAPRRDEQYF
DNA: TGCAGTGCCCCGCGGAGGGACGAGCAGTACTTC

length: 15
size: .
D: .
V: TRBV5-1
J: TRBJ2-3
CDR3: CASSFAGRSTDTQYF
DNA: TGCGCCAGCAGCTTTGCAGGGAGATCCACAGATACGCAGTATTTT